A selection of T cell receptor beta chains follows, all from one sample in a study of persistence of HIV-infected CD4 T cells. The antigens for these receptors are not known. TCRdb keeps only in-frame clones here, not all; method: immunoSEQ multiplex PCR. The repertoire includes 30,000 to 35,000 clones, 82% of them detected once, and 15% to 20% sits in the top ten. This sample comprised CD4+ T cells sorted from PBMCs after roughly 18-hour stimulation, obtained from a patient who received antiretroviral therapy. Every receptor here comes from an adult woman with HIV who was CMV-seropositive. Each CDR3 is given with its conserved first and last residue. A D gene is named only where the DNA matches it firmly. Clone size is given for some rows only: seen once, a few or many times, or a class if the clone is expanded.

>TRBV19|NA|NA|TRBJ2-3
CASSPSGGTDTQYF
TGTGCCAGTAGCCCTTCCGGGGGCACAGATACGCAGTATTTT
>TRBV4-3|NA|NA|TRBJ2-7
CASSQQRGFGYEQYF
TGCGCCAGCAGCCAGCAGCGCGGGTTTGGCTACGAGCAGTACTTC
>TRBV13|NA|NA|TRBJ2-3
CASSLNQPTDTQYF
TGTGCCAGCAGCTTAAACCAACCCACAGATACGCAGTATTTT
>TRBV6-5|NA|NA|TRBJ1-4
CASRPAGSNEKLFF
TGTGCCAGCAGGCCGGCCGGGAGTAATGAAAAACTGTTTTTT
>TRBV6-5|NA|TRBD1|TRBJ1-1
CATYSRGRTEAFF
TGTGCCACCTATTCCAGGGGGAGGACTGAAGCTTTCTTT
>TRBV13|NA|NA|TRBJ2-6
CASSLRATGANVLTF
TGTGCCAGCAGCTTAAGGGCAACTGGGGCCAACGTCCTGACTTTC
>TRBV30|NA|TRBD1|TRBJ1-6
CAWNGQGPSPLHF
TGTGCCTGGAACGGACAGGGTCCTTCACCCCTCCACTTT
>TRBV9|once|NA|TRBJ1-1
CASSVEEGTQAFF
TGTGCCAGCAGCGTAGAGGAGGGCACCCAAGCTTTCTTT
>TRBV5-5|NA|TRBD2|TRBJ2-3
CASSPSSGEVADTQYF
TGTGCCAGCAGTCCATCTAGCGGGGAGGTGGCAGATACGCAGTATTTT
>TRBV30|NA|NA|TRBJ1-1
CAWRGFGGEAFF
TGTGCCTGGAGGGGGTTTGGGGGTGAAGCTTTCTTT
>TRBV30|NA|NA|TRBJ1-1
CAWSPLLWDTEAFF
TGTGCCTGGAGTCCCCTCCTCTGGGACACTGAAGCTTTCTTT
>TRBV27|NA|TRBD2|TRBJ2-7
CASSPRWGGNSYEQYF
TGTGCCAGCAGTCCGCGATGGGGGGGGAACTCCTACGAGCAGTACTTC
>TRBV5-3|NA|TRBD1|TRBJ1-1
CARSHDRGPPLDTEAFF
TGTGCCAGAAGTCACGACAGGGGCCCTCCCTTGGACACTGAAGCTTTCTTT
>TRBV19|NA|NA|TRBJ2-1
CASISSYNEQFF
TGTGCCAGTATTTCCTCCTACAATGAGCAGTTCTTC
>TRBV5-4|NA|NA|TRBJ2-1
CASSLGAPRVVDEQFF
TGTGCCAGCAGCTTGGGGGCTCCGAGGGTGGTCGATGAGCAGTTCTTC
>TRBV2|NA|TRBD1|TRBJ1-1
CASTLDRARPEAFF
TGTGCCAGCACCTTAGACAGGGCCAGGCCTGAAGCTTTCTTT
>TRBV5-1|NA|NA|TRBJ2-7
CASSADTGYYEQYF
TGCGCCAGCAGCGCTGATACAGGGTACTACGAGCAGTACTTC
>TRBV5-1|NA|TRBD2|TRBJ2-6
CASSLLAGAGANVLTF
TGCGCCAGCAGCTTGTTAGCGGGGGCTGGGGCCAACGTCCTGACTTTC
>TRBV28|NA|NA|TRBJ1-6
CASSPGTGNSPLHF
TGTGCCAGCAGCCCCGGGACGGGAAATTCACCCCTCCACTTT
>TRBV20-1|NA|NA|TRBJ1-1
CSAKSNTEAFF
TGCAGTGCTAAATCGAACACTGAAGCTTTCTTT
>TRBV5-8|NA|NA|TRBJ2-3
CASSLLRGSTDTQYF
TGTGCCAGCAGCTTGTTGAGGGGAAGCACAGATACGCAGTATTTT
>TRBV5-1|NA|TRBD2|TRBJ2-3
CASSLVAGGHADTQYF
TGCGCCAGCAGCTTGGTAGCGGGAGGGCACGCAGATACGCAGTATTTT
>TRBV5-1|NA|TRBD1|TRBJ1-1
CASSLSSAGGGTEAFF
TGCGCCAGCAGCTTGAGCTCCGCAGGGGGGGGCACTGAAGCTTTCTTT
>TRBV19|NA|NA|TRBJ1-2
CASSIDAGYNYGYTF
TGTGCCAGTAGTATAGACGCGGGGTACAACTATGGCTACACCTTC
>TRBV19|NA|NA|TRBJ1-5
CASTDGGRSNQPQHF
TGTGCCAGTACCGACGGCGGACGGAGCAATCAGCCCCAGCATTTT
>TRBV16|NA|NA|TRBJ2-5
CASSQRGRQETQYF
TGTGCCAGCAGCCAACGGGGGAGGCAAGAGACCCAGTACTTC
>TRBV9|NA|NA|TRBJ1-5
CASSVSDSWNQPQHF
TGTGCCAGCAGCGTGTCCGACTCCTGGAATCAGCCCCAGCATTTT
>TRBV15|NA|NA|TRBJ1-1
CATSMGGAATEAFF
TGTGCCACCAGCATGGGTGGGGCGGCCACTGAAGCTTTCTTT
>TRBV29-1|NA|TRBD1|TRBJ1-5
CSVSPGQKRRKKLVNQPQHF
TGCAGCGTATCTCCGGGACAGAAGCGACGGAAGAAGTTGGTCAATCAGCCCCAGCATTTT
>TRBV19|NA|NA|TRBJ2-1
CASTPGQPPYNEQFF
TGTGCCAGTACCCCAGGACAACCCCCATACAATGAGCAGTTCTTC
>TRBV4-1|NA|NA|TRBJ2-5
CASSQVTTLQETQYF
TGCGCCAGCAGCCAAGTTACTACGTTACAAGAGACCCAGTACTTC
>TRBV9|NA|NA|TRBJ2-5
CARSVTWGGGETQYF
TGTGCCCGCAGCGTAACCTGGGGGGGCGGGGAGACCCAGTACTTC
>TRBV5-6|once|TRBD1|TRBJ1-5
CASSLGGQGFNQPQHF
TGTGCCAGCAGCTTGGGGGGACAGGGCTTCAATCAGCCCCAGCATTTT
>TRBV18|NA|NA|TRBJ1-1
CASSPLFGTNTEAFF
TGTGCCAGCTCACCACTTTTCGGGACGAACACTGAAGCTTTCTTT
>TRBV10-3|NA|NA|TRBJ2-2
CAISGPGNTGELFF
TGTGCCATCTCGGGCCCCGGCAACACCGGGGAGCTGTTTTTT
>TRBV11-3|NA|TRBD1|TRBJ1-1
CASSSGQGGTEAFF
TGTGCCAGCAGCTCTGGACAGGGGGGCACTGAAGCTTTCTTT
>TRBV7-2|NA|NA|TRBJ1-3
CASSPYRNSGNTIYF
TGTGCCAGCAGCCCCTATCGGAACTCTGGAAACACCATATATTTT
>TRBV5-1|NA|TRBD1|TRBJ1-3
CASSNPGTASGNTIYF
TGCGCCAGCAGCAACCCAGGGACAGCCTCTGGAAACACCATATATTTT
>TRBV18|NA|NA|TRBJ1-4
CASSPGLQSLNEKLFF
TGTGCCAGCTCACCCGGCCTACAGTCGTTGAATGAAAAACTGTTTTTT
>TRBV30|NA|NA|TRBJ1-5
CAWSLGIGNQPQHF
TGTGCCTGGAGTTTGGGGATAGGCAATCAGCCCCAGCATTTT
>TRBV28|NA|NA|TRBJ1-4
CASSWEEGIGYEKLFF
TGTGCCAGCAGTTGGGAGGAGGGGATCGGGTACGAAAAACTGTTTTTT
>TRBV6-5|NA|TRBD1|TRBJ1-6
CASRMDRGFNSPLHF
TGTGCCAGCAGGATGGACAGGGGATTTAATTCACCCCTCCACTTT
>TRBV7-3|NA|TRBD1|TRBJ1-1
CASSLGGLDTEAFF
TGTGCCAGCAGCCTAGGGGGCTTGGACACTGAAGCTTTCTTT
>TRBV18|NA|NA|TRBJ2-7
CASSWGMDEQYF
TGTGCCAGCTCGTGGGGTATGGACGAGCAGTACTTC
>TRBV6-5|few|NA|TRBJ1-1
CASSRDTEAFF
TGTGCCAGCAGCAGGGACACTGAAGCTTTCTTT
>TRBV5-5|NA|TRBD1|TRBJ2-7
CASSLARDSHEQYF
TGTGCCAGCAGCTTGGCACGGGACAGCCACGAGCAGTACTTC
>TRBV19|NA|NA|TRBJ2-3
CASSTNGWEQAQYF
TGTGCCAGTAGTACCAACGGGTGGGAACAGGCGCAGTATTTT